This TCR beta chain was found in a study of T cells after yellow fever vaccination. Universal primer sites and UMIs were introduced during 5'RACE template-switching synthesis of TCR cDNA. TCRdb itself ran the 5' RACE reads through MiXCR, one entry per CDR3 protein. In the table there are about 45,000 distinct CDR3 sequences, roughly 7.1% of which are singletons. Germline assignment: CDR1 DFQATT and CDR2 SNEGSKA (reference sequence). This CDR3 is built from 15 residues. The V end was cut by 4 bases, the J end by 4 bases, with 19 bases between. This specimen consisted of CD8+ T cells not binding an NS4B(214-222) dextramer, sorted from PBMCs, obtained 45 days after the yellow fever booster vaccination. The rearrangement links TRBV20-1 to TRBJ1-2; maybe TRBD1 (6 bases). The source of this sequence is a man aged 25-40 years who received the YFV17D yellow fever vaccine. CDR3 nucleotides: TGCAGTGCTACCCCGAGGGGGGATGTTGGCTATGGCTACACCTTC. Translating gives CSATPRGDVGYGYTF.